This entry describes one T cell receptor beta chain. Its antigen remains undetermined. The sample holds no much larger clone one base away, and base qualities are not on file. Genomic DNA was isolated from the sorted cells so that the TCRbeta CDR3 region could be sequenced. The immunoSEQ Assay was used to sequence the TCRbeta CDR3 regions. Held by TCRdb, this immuneACCESS table contains in-frame sequences only and omits some clones. Under half of the omission traces to an unresolved V gene where checked; the cause of the rest is unknown. A total of about 61,000 clones appear in this sample, 82% of them only once. The top ten clonotypes cover less than 0.55% of the sample. Patients with autoimmune disease history or receiving systemic immunosuppression were excluded from the trial. In every dose cohort, peripheral blood was drawn for TCR sequencing at baseline, cycle 4 day 1, and cycle 7 day 1. Samples came from an open-label, multicenter, first-in-human phase I dose-escalation trial of ivuxolimab. Adults with locally advanced or metastatic melanoma, renal cell, hepatocellular, or head and neck squamous cell carcinoma were enrolled in the trial. Before TCR sequencing, CD4+ T cells and CD8+ T cells were sorted from peripheral blood as separate populations.

This sample is part of a study of OX40 agonist ivuxolimab in advanced cancers. Regarding the study in general: Ivuxolimab was an agonistic, fully human IgG2 monoclonal antibody directed against OX40 (CD134), a costimulatory receptor. Intravenous ivuxolimab was administered to patients every 2 weeks at six dose levels: 0.01, 0.1, 0.3, 1.5, 3 and 10 mg/kg. The purpose of peripheral TCRbeta sequencing was to test whether ivuxolimab changed TCR sequence diversity and led to clonal T-cell expansion. Three dose-escalation patients achieved partial responses, one with hepatocellular carcinoma and two with cutaneous melanoma. The paper reports the monotherapy dose-escalation portion (N = 52 patients) of the phase I ivuxolimab trial. Patients were allowed to have had prior anti-PD-1, anti-PD-L1 or anti-CTLA-4 therapy, and approximately 39% of the dose-escalation patients had been treated with checkpoint inhibitors. A male proportion of roughly 80% and a mean age of about 60 years, ranging from about 20 to 85, were recorded for the dose-escalation cohort. Of the 50 to 55 dose-escalation patients, hepatocellular carcinoma was present in about 20, melanoma in some 15, renal cell carcinoma in 9 and head and neck cancer in 9.

From a lookup of the germline V gene (reference sequence), CDR1 and CDR2 are SGHNT and YYREEE. Inclusive of the bounding cysteine and phenylalanine, the CDR3 is 15 residues long. Of all the DNA, just the CDR3 is kept, 45 bases in frame from base 1. Trimming removed 4 bases from V and 6 bases from J, leaving 17 bases between the germline ends. Summary of the overall study and its limitations: Which antigens the clonally expanded peripheral T cells were specific for was not determined. Low levels of normalized T-cell clonal expansion were also shown by some nonresponding patients. In partial responders in the 0.1-3.0 mg/kg groups, normalized peripheral clonal expansion was found to be among the lowest, especially among CD8+ T cells. On average, CD8+ T cells showed more expanded clones than CD4+ T cells after ivuxolimab. At doses of 0.1 to 3.0 mg/kg, clonal expansion of both CD4+ and CD8+ blood T cells was observed from baseline to week 6.

The chain is encoded by TRBV5-4 joined to TRBJ2-1; the D segment could be TRBD1, given 6 matching bases. The TCR sequence derives from an adult with an advanced solid tumor such as melanoma, head and neck, liver or kidney cancer. The sample consisted of CD4+ or CD8+ T cells sorted from blood, taken in a trial of the OX40 agonist ivuxolimab. The DNA sequence is as follows: TGTGCCAGCAGCCAGGGGTTCGATCCCCGCAATGAGCAGTTCTTC. Translated, it reads CASSQGFDPRNEQFF.